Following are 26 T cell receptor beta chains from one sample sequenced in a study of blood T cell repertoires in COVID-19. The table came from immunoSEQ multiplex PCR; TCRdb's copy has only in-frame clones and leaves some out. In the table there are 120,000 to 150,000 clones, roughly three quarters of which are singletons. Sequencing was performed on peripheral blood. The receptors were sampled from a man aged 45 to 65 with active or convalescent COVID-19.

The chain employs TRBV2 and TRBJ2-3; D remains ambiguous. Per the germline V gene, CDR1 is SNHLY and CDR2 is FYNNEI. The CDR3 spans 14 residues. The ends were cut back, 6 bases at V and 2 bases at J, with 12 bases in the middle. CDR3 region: CASSWSQYTDTQYF. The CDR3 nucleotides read TGTGCCAGCAGCTGGAGCCAATACACAGATACGCAGTATTTT.

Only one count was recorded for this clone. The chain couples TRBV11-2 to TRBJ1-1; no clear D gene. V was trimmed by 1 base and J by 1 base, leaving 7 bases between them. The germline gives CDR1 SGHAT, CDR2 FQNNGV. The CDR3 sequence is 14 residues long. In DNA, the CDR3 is TGTGCCAGCAGCTTAGGGCACAAGAACACTGAAGCTTTCTTT. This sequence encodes CASSLGHKNTEAFF.

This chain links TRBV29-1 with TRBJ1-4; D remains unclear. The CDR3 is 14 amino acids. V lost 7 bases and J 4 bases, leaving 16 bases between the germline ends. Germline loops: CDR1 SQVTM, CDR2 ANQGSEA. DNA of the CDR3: TGCAGCGCCCACGAAGGAGGCAGTAATGAAAAACTGTTTTTT. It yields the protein CSAHEGGSNEKLFF.

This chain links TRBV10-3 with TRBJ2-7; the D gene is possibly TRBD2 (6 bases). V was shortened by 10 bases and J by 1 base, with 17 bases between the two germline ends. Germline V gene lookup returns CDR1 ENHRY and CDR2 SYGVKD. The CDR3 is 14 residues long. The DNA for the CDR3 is TGTGCCACGACTAGGGGTCTGGGATCCTACGAGCAGTACTTC. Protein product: CATTRGLGSYEQYF.

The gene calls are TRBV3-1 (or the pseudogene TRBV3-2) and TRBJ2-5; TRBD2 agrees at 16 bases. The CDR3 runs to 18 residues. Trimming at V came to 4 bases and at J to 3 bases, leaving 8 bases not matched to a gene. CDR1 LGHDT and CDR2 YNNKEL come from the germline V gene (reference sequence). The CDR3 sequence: CASSLAPGTSGGEETQYF. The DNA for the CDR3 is TGTGCCAGCAGCCTTGCCCCCGGGACTAGCGGGGGGGAAGAGACCCAGTACTTC.

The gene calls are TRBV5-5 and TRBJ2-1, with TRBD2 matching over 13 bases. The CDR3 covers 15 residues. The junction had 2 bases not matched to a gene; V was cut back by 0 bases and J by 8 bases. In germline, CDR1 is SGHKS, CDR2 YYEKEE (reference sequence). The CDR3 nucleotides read TGTGCCAGCAGCTTGGTGACTAGCGGGAGGTATGAGCAGTTCTTC. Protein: CASSLVTSGRYEQFF. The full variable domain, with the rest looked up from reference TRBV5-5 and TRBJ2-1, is DAGVTQSPTHLIKTRGQQVTLRCSPISGHKSVSWYQQVLGQGPQFIFQYYEKEERGRGNFPDRFSARQFPNYSSELNVNALLLGDSALYLCASSLVTSGRYEQFFGPGTRLTVL.

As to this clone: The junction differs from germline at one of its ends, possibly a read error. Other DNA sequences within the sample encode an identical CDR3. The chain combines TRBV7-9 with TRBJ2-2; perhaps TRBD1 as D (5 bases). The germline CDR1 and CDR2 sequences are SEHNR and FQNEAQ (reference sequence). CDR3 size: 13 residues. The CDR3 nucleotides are TGTGCCAGTAGCTCCCAGGGTCTCGGGGAGCTGTTTTTT. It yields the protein CASSSQGLGELFF.

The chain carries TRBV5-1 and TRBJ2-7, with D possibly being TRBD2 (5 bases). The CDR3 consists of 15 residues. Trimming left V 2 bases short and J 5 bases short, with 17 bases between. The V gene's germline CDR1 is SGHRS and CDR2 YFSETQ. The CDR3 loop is CASSLIEGSGNEQYF. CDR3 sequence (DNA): TGCGCCAGCAGCTTAATCGAGGGATCAGGAAACGAGCAGTACTTC.

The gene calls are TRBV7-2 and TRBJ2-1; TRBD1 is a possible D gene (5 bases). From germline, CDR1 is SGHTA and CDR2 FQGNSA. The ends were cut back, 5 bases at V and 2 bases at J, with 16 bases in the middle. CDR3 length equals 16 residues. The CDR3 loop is CASSPASGQPYNEQFF. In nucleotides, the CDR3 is TGTGCCAGCAGCCCCGCGTCTGGACAACCCTACAATGAGCAGTTCTTC.

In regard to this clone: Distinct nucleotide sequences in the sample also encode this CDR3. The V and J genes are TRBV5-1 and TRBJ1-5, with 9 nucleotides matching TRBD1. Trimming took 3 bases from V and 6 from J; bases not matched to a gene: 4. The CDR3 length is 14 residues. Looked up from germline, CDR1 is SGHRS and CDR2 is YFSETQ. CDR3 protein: CASSSGQGGQPQHF. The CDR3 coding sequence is TGCGCCAGCAGCTCGGGACAGGGTGGTCAGCCCCAGCATTTT. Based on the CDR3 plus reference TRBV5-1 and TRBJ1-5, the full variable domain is KAGVTQTPRYLIKTRGQQVTLSCSPISGHRSVSWYQQTPGQGLQFLFEYFSETQRNKGNFPGRFSGRQFSNSRSEMNVSTLELGDSALYLCASSSGQGGQPQHFGDGTRLSIL.

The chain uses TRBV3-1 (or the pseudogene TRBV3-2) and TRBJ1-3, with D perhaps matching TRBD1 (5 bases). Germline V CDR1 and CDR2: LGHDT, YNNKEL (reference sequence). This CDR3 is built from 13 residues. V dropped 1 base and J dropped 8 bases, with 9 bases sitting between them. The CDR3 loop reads CASSQVQGYTIYF. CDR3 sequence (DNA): TGTGCCAGCAGCCAAGTTCAGGGATACACCATATATTTT.

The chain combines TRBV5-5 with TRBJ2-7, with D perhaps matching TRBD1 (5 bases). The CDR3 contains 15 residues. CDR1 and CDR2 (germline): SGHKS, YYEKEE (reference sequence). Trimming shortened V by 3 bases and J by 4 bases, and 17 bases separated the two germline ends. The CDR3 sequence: CASSSGPSGAYEQYF. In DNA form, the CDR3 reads TGTGCCAGCAGCTCCGGCCCTTCTGGGGCTTACGAGCAGTACTTC.

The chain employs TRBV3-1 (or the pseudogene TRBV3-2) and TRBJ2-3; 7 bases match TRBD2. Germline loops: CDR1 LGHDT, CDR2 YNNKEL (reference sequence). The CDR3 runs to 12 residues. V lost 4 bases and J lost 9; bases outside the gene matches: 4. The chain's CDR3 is CASSLYGGTQYF. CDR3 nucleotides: TGTGCCAGCAGCCTTTACGGGGGGACGCAGTATTTT.

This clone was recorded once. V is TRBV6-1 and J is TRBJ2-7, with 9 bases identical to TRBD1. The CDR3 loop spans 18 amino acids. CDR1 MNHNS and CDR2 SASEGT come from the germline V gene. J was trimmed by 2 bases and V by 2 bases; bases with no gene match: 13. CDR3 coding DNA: TGTGCCAGCAGTGAACCCCGGGACAGGGTCTACCCTACCTACGAGCAGTACTTC. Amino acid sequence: CASSEPRDRVYPTYEQYF.

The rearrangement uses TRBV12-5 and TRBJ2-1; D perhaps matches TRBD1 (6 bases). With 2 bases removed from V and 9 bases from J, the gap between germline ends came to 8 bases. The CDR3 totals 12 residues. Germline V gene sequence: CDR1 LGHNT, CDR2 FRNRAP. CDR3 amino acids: CASGLNRAEQFF. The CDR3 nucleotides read TGTGCTAGTGGTTTGAACAGGGCTGAGCAGTTCTTC.

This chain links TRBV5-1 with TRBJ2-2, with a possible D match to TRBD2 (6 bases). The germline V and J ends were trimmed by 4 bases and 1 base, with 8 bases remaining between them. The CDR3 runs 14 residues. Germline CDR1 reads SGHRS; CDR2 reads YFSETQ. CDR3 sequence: CASSGRENTGELFF. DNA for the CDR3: TGCGCCAGCAGCGGGCGGGAGAACACCGGGGAGCTGTTTTTT.

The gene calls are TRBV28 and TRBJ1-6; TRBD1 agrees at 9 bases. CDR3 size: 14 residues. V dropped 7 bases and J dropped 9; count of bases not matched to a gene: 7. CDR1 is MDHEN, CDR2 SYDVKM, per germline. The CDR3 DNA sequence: TGTGCCAGCAAGGGGGGGACAGGGCTTTCACCCCTCCACTTT. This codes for CASKGGTGLSPLHF.

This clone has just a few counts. In DNA, the CDR3 is TGTGCCAGCAGTGAAGATCCGGTTCCCCTAAATCAGCCCCAGCATTTT. As protein: CASSEDPVPLNQPQHF. The chain has TRBV2 and TRBJ1-5; D not resolved. The CDR3 runs 16 residues. Germline CDR1 is SNHLY and CDR2 is FYNNEI. Trimming left V 1 base short and J 4 bases short, with 14 bases between.

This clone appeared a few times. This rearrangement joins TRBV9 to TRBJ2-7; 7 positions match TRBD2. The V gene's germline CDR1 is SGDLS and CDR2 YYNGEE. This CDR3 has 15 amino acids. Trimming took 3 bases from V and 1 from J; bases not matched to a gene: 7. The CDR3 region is CASSEGGRGSYEQYF. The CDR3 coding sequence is TGTGCCAGCAGCGAGGGCGGGAGAGGTTCCTACGAGCAGTACTTC. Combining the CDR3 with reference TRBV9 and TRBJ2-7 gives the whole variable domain DSGVTQTPKHLITATGQRVTLRCSPRSGDLSVYWYQQSLDQGLQFLIQYYNGEERAKGNILERFSAQQFPDLHSELNLSSLELGDSALYFCASSEGGRGSYEQYFGPGTRLTVT.

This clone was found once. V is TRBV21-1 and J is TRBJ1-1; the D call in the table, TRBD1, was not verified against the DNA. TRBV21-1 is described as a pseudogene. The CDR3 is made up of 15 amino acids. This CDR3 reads CASTSLDKMNTEAFF. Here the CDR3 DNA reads TGTGCCAGCACCTCCTTGGACAAGATGAACACTGAAGCTTTCTTT.

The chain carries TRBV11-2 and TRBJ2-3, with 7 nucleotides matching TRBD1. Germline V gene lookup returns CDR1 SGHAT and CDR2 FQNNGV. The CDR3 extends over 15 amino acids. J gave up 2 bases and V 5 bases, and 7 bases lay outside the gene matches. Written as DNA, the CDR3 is TGTGCCAGCAGCCGACAGGGTTACTTCACAGATACGCAGTATTTT. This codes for CASSRQGYFTDTQYF.

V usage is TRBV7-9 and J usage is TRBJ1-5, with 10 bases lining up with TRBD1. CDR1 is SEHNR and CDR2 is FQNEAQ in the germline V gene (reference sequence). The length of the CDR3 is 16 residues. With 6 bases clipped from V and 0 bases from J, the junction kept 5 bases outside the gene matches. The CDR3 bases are TGTGCCAGCAGAACCGGGACAGGGGATAGCAATCAGCCCCAGCATTTT. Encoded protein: CASRTGTGDSNQPQHF.

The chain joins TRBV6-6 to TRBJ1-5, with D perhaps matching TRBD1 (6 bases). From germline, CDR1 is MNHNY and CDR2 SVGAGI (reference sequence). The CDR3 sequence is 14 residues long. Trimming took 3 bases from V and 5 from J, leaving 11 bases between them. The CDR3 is CASSYQGMHQPQHF. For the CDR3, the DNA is TGTGCCAGCAGTTATCAGGGGATGCATCAGCCCCAGCATTTT.

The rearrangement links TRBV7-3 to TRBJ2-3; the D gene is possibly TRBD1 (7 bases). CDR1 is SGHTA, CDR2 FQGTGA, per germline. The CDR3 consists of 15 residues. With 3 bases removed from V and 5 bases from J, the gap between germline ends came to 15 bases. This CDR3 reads CASSLLRRGQDTQYF. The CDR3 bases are TGTGCCAGCAGCTTGTTGCGGAGGGGGCAAGATACGCAGTATTTT.

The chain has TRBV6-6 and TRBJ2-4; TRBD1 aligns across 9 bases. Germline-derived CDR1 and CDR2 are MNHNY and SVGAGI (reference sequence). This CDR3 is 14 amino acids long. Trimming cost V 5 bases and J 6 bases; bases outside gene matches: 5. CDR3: CASSGGQGPNIQYF. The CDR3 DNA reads TGTGCCAGCAGTGGGGGACAGGGCCCAAACATTCAGTACTTC.

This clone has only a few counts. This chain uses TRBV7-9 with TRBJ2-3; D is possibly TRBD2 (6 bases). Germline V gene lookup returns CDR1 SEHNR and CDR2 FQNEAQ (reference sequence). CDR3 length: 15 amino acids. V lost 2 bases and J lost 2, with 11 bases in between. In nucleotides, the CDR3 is TGTGCCAGCAGCTTATCCGGGGGAGTCACAGATACGCAGTATTTT. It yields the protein CASSLSGGVTDTQYF. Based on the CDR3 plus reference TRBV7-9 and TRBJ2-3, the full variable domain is DTGVSQNPRHKITKRGQNVTFRCDPISEHNRLYWYRQTLGQGPEFLTYFQNEAQLEKSRLLSDRFSAERPKGSFSTLEIQRTEQGDSAMYLCASSLSGGVTDTQYFGPGTRLTVL.